This T cell receptor (beta chain) was retrieved from a study of T cell responses to AZD1222 COVID-19 vaccine. Study-wide background: Second-dose intervals near 4 or 12 weeks were combined. Findings of the study overall: Unmutated regions of variants are reportedly targeted by nearly half of spike-specific TCRs.

The method was immunoSEQ multiplex PCR; TCRdb's version includes in-frame clones alone and lacks a portion of them. The data contain about 130,000 clones, 90% to 95% of them singletons. Concerning this clone: Its target is unknown.

The germline CDR1 and CDR2 sequences are MGHDK and SYGVNS. V lost 2 bases and J lost 0, with 8 bases in between. The CDR3 totals 15 residues. Specimen: peripheral blood, collected on day 0 of AZD1222 vaccination. The origin of this receptor is an adult in good health. The chain has TRBV25-1 and TRBJ1-3; possible D gene TRBD1, 5 bases. The CDR3: CASSEGGRSGNTIYF. The DNA of the CDR3 is TGTGCCAGCAGTGAAGGGGGTCGCTCTGGAAACACCATATATTTT. Full variable domain (outside the CDR3, taken from reference TRBV25-1 and TRBJ1-3): EADIYQTPRYLVIGTGKKITLECSQTMGHDKMYWYQQDPGMELHLIHYSYGVNSTEKGDLSSESTVSRIRTEHFPLTLESARPSHTSQYLCASSEGGRSGNTIYFGEGSWLTVV.